One sample yielded the 8 T cell receptor beta chains listed below, sequenced in a study of response to subunit inactivated influenza vaccine listed by TCRdb under 2018. Libraries were made using RT-PCR. The listed sequencing device is Illumina HiSeq 2500. In-frame beta chains were kept once TCRdb had trimmed the public reads at Q25 with fastp and called clones with MiXCR. Every distinct CDR3 protein forms one entry, paired with its most common genes and DNA. The sample data list about 700,000 distinct CDR3 sequences, and about 15% of these were observed just once. The ten largest make up around 6.5% of the sample. Sequenced here: PBMCs from blood, sampled 14 days before vaccination. These receptor sequences come from a man between 45 and 60 years old who received an inactivated influenza vaccine. Donor details come from another sample of the same person, matched by shared clones.

This clonotype was detected ten times or more. The rearrangement joins TRBV10-3 to TRBJ2-1; the match to TRBD1 covers 10 bases. The CDR3 is 15 residues long. Trimming removed 2 bases from V and 7 bases from J; junction bases left unmatched: 5. Germline lookup yields CDR1 ENHRY and CDR2 SYGVKD. This chain's CDR3 is CAISEDRGLGNEQFF. CDR3 DNA: TGTGCCATCAGTGAGGACAGGGGGCTTGGGAATGAGCAGTTCTTC.

There are a few counts of this clonotype. The chain couples TRBV9 to TRBJ2-7, with TRBD2 as a possible D gene (5 bases). Looked up from germline, CDR1 is SGDLS and CDR2 is YYNGEE. V shed 4 bases and J shed 1 base, with 18 bases lying between them. This CDR3 contains 16 residues. The CDR3 is CASSPRAGDGSYEQYF. In DNA form, the CDR3 reads TGTGCCAGCAGCCCCCGTGCCGGGGATGGTTCCTACGAGCAGTACTTC. The whole variable domain, filled in from reference TRBV9 and TRBJ2-7, reads DSGVTQTPKHLITATGQRVTLRCSPRSGDLSVYWYQQSLDQGLQFLIQYYNGEERAKGNILERFSAQQFPDLHSELNLSSLELGDSALYFCASSPRAGDGSYEQYFGPGTRLTVT.

The chain joins TRBV4-1 to TRBJ1-2, with a possible D match to TRBD1 (6 bases). This CDR3 is built from 14 residues. CDR1 and CDR2 from the germline V gene are MGHRA and YSYEKL. Trimming pared 0 bases from V and 4 bases from J, leaving 9 bases between. CDR3 sequence reads: CASSQEVQGYGYTF. In DNA, the CDR3 is TGCGCCAGCAGCCAAGAGGTACAGGGCTATGGCTACACCTTC.

This clonotype was counted only a few times. The chain combines TRBV7-6 with TRBJ2-7; TRBD1 aligns across 8 bases. Germline trimming cut 1 base from V and 4 bases from J; bases unmatched to any gene: 12. Germline V lookup: CDR1 SGHVS, CDR2 FNYEAQ. The CDR3 totals 17 residues. The CDR3 protein is CASSLVRRTGILYEQYF. The CDR3, as DNA: TGTGCCAGCAGCTTAGTACGTCGGACAGGGATATTGTACGAGCAGTACTTC.

The V and J genes are TRBV28 and TRBJ2-7; D is undetermined. The V gene lost 6 bases and the J gene lost 5 bases, with 17 bases spanning the gap. The CDR3 is 14 amino acids. Germline CDR1 and CDR2: MDHEN and SYDVKM. In nucleotides, the CDR3 is TGTGCCAGCAGCCTACGTAGGTTTTCTAACGAGCAGTACTTC. This encodes CASSLRRFSNEQYF.

This clonotype was counted at least ten times. The chain joins TRBV7-9 to TRBJ1-1; D not resolved. Trimming removed 1 base at V and 0 bases at J, with 15 bases between. CDR1 is SEHNR and CDR2 is FQNEAQ in the germline V gene (reference sequence). The CDR3 is 17 amino acids. CDR3 protein: CASSLVWSLTLNTEAFF. Written as DNA, the CDR3 is TGTGCCAGCAGCTTAGTCTGGTCCCTTACACTGAACACTGAAGCTTTCTTT.

This clonotype showed up just a few times. The chain employs TRBV7-2 and TRBJ1-3; TRBD1 is a possible D gene (5 bases). The CDR3 is made up of 14 amino acids. Trimming cost V 6 bases and J 6 bases, with 15 bases left between them. From germline, CDR1 is SGHTA and CDR2 FQGNSA. CDR3 coding DNA: TGTGCCAGCAGAGCCGGGGGTGGGGCAAACACCATATATTTT. It is translated as CASRAGGGANTIYF.

This clonotype appeared a few times. This sequence joins TRBV9 and TRBJ2-3, with TRBD2 identical over 13 bases. J was trimmed by 0 bases and V by 3 bases; bases with no gene match: 4. CDR3 length equals 17 residues. Germline V gives CDR1 SGDLS, CDR2 YYNGEE. Here the CDR3 reads CASSAPTSGRSTDTQYF. CDR3 in DNA: TGTGCCAGCAGCGCCCCGACTAGCGGGAGGAGCACAGATACGCAGTATTTT.